A single sample gave rise to the 31 T cell receptor beta chains below, sequenced in a study of CD8+CD57+ T cells in acquired aplastic anemia. Researchers used genomic DNA as the template to profile TCR beta VDJ and CDR3. TCRdb processed the reads anew with MiXCR; each CDR3 protein has one entry. The sample records just over 450,000 distinct CDR3 sequences, around 32% being singletons. For sequencing, patients were chosen who had shown expansion of CD8+CD57+ cells by flow cytometry. Sequencing was done on a sample of sorted CD4+, CD8+, or CD8+CD57+ T cells (not recorded which) from PBMCs. The receptors derive from a human donor with aplastic anemia.

The rearrangement uses TRBV25-1 and TRBJ2-2, with D perhaps matching TRBD1 (5 bases). Germline V CDR1 and CDR2: MGHDK, SYGVNS. The CDR3 loop spans 12 amino acids. Trimming cost V 7 bases and J 7 bases, with 10 bases left between them. CDR3: CASKGSGGELFF. DNA of the CDR3: TGTGCCAGCAAGGGGTCCGGCGGGGAGCTGTTTTTT.

The V call is TRBV20-1, the J call TRBJ2-5; D call uncertain. The CDR3 spans 11 residues. Germline V gene sequence: CDR1 DFQATT, CDR2 SNEGSKA (reference sequence). Trimming took off 3 bases at V and 5 bases at J, with 7 bases between the two ends. DNA of the CDR3: TGCAGTGCTAGGCCGCGGGAGACCCAGTACTTC. This gives the protein CSARPRETQYF.

The rearrangement joins TRBV12-3 or TRBV12-4 to TRBJ1-2; D gene ambiguous. Trimming pared 5 bases from V and 4 bases from J, leaving 11 bases between. This CDR3 comprises 13 residues. This CDR3 is CASSEEPFYGYTF. The DNA of the CDR3 is TGTGCCAGCAGTGAAGAACCCTTCTATGGCTACACCTTC.

This clonotype was seen a handful of times. The chain links TRBV7-3 to TRBJ2-5, with D possibly matching TRBD2 (6 bases). CDR1 is SGHTA and CDR2 is FQGTGA in the germline V gene. The CDR3 runs 16 residues. Trimming removed 2 bases from V and 5 bases from J, with 18 bases in between. The CDR3 DNA reads TGTGCCAGCAGCTTAGGTGGGGGAGGTGGCCGGGAGACCCAGTACTTC. This gives the protein CASSLGGGGGRETQYF. Full variable domain (remainder filled in from reference TRBV7-3 and TRBJ2-5): GAGVSQTPSNKVTEKGKYVELRCDPISGHTALYWYRQSLGQGPEFLIYFQGTGAADDSGLPNDRFFAVRPEGSVSTLKIQRTERGDSAVYLCASSLGGGGGRETQYFGPGTRLLVL.

The genes are TRBV25-1 and TRBJ1-2; TRBD1 is a possible D gene (6 bases). Deletions cut 8 bases from V and 8 bases from J, with 18 bases between. The germline CDR1 and CDR2 sequences are MGHDK and SYGVNS. The CDR3 has 13 residues. In DNA form, the CDR3 reads TGTGCCAGCTCACAAGACAGGTCCGGCGGCTACACCTTC. This encodes CASSQDRSGGYTF.

This chain uses TRBV2 with TRBJ1-6; D possibly corresponds to TRBD1 (6 bases). Germline CDR1 and CDR2: SNHLY and FYNNEI. The CDR3 consists of 12 residues. V lost 6 bases and J lost 11, with 11 bases in between. The DNA of the CDR3 is TGTGCCAGCAGACGGGGGCAAGCACCCCTCCACTTT. It codes for CASRRGQAPLHF.

This clonotype showed up many times. This chain joins TRBV9 and TRBJ1-1, with D possibly TRBD1 on 5 matching bases. The CDR3 has 14 amino acids. V shed 5 bases and J shed 0 bases, with 11 bases lying between them. Germline-derived CDR1 and CDR2 are SGDLS and YYNGEE. The DNA of the CDR3 is TGTGCCAGCAGTTTGGGGACTATGAACACTGAAGCTTTCTTT. Protein: CASSLGTMNTEAFF.

This clonotype was seen repeatedly, ten times or more. J is TRBJ1-5 and V is TRBV20-1; weak D call: TRBD1 (5 bases). The CDR3 is 12 amino acids. V was trimmed by 5 bases and J by 7 bases, leaving 12 bases between them. The germline CDR1 and CDR2 sequences are DFQATT and SNEGSKA (reference sequence). In DNA form, the CDR3 reads TGCAGTGCTTCCGGGGCAAACCAGCCCCAGCATTTT. Amino acid sequence: CSASGANQPQHF.

This clonotype has a count of ten or more. J is TRBJ2-1 and V is TRBV2, with TRBD2 identical over 9 bases. Germline V gene lookup returns CDR1 SNHLY and CDR2 FYNNEI. The V gene end was trimmed by 7 bases and the J gene end by 4 bases; junction bases not matched to a gene: 11. The CDR3 is made up of 16 amino acids. The CDR3 sequence: CASKMGSGRGYNEQFF. The CDR3 bases are TGTGCCAGCAAAATGGGTAGCGGGAGAGGGTACAATGAGCAGTTCTTC.

This clonotype was detected a few times. The chain recombines TRBV2 with TRBJ2-5; possible D gene TRBD1, 6 bases. V shed 6 bases and J shed 4 bases, with 12 bases lying between them. In germline, CDR1 is SNHLY, CDR2 FYNNEI. The CDR3 loop spans 13 amino acids. Here the CDR3 reads CASSIGQRETQYF. CDR3 nucleotides: TGTGCCAGCAGCATAGGACAGCGAGAGACCCAGTACTTC.

This clonotype was recorded at least ten times. The V and J genes are TRBV10-3 and TRBJ1-2; maybe TRBD1 (5 bases). Deletions cut 2 bases from V and 4 bases from J, with 29 bases between. The CDR3 spans 20 residues. Germline-derived CDR1 and CDR2 are ENHRY and SYGVKD. The CDR3 DNA is TGTGCCATCAGTGAGCGGTGGTCTGCAATAGGGGCTGTTGGGGTCTATGGCTACACCTTC. It translates to CAISERWSAIGAVGVYGYTF.

This clonotype was seen repeatedly, ten times or more. V gene TRBV29-1 combines with J gene TRBJ1-1; D call uncertain. This CDR3 region has 10 residues. Trimming left V 7 bases short and J 1 base short, with 4 bases between. The V gene's germline CDR1 is SQVTM and CDR2 ANQGSEA. CDR3 region: CSGGNTEAFF. CDR3 nucleotides: TGCAGCGGAGGGAACACTGAAGCTTTCTTT. The whole variable domain, remainder taken from reference TRBV29-1 and TRBJ1-1, is SAVISQKPSRDICQRGTSLTIQCQVDSQVTMMFWYRQQPGQSLTLIATANQGSEATYESGFVIDKFPISRPNLTFSTLTVSNMSPEDSSIYLCSGGNTEAFFGQGTRLTVV.

V is TRBV15 and J is TRBJ2-3; TRBD2 might be the D (7 bases). CDR3 length: 13 amino acids. Trimming shortened V by 8 bases and J by 3 bases, and 12 bases separated the two germline ends. Germline loops: CDR1 LNHNV, CDR2 YYDKDF (reference sequence). This chain's CDR3 is CATFEGGTDTQYF. CDR3 bases: TGTGCCACCTTCGAGGGGGGGACAGATACGCAGTATTTT.

The rearrangement uses TRBV15 and TRBJ2-7, with TRBD2 matching over 8 bases. The germline V gene encodes CDR1 LNHNV and CDR2 YYDKDF (reference sequence). The CDR3 runs to 15 residues. Trimming cost V 0 bases and J 3 bases; bases outside gene matches: 4. The CDR3 region has the DNA TGTGCCACCAGCAGAGATCCAGCGGGAGACTACGAGCAGTACTTC. Encoded protein: CATSRDPAGDYEQYF.

This clonotype was found a few times. The V call is TRBV11-2, the J call TRBJ2-7; D not certain. The CDR3 consists of 15 residues. The V end was cut by 3 bases, the J end by 3 bases, with 15 bases between. Germline V gene sequence: CDR1 SGHAT, CDR2 FQNNGV. The CDR3 DNA reads as TGTGCCAGCAGCTTTCAGTACGGGCACGGCTACGAGCAGTACTTC. Its protein is CASSFQYGHGYEQYF.

CDR3 sequence reads: CAWSVKAYEQYF. Here the CDR3 DNA reads TGTGCCTGGAGTGTCAAGGCCTACGAGCAGTACTTC. The chain couples TRBV30 to TRBJ2-7; unclear D gene. The length of the CDR3 is 12 residues. Germline V gene data show CDR1 as GTSNPN and CDR2 as SVGIG (reference sequence). The V gene lost 0 bases and the J gene lost 2 bases, with 5 bases spanning the gap.

The CDR3 DNA follows: TGTGCCACCAGTGGCCGACTAGCGGACAATGAGCAGTTCTTC. Translated, it gives CATSGRLADNEQFF. The chain employs TRBV24-1 and TRBJ2-1; TRBD2 aligns across 9 bases. The V gene end was trimmed by 5 bases and the J gene end by 5 bases; junction bases not matched to a gene: 3. The germline CDR1 and CDR2 sequences are KGHDR and SFDVKD. The CDR3 has 14 amino acids.

This clonotype showed up many times. This sequence joins TRBV25-1 and TRBJ2-6; D unclear. There are 15 residues in the CDR3. Germline V gene lookup returns CDR1 MGHDK and CDR2 SYGVNS. V lost 4 bases and J lost 0, with 7 bases in between. The CDR3 spells CASSVRASGANVLTF. The CDR3 bases are TGTGCCAGCAGTGTTAGGGCCTCTGGGGCCAACGTCCTGACTTTC.

This clonotype was recorded many times. The chain employs TRBV5-1 and TRBJ1-1, with 8 bases fitting TRBD1. CDR1 and CDR2 (germline): SGHRS, YFSETQ. The length of the CDR3 is 15 residues. V dropped 3 bases and J dropped 0; count of bases not matched to a gene: 4. The CDR3 spells CASSSTGGMNTEAFF. CDR3 DNA sequence: TGCGCCAGCAGCTCCACAGGGGGAATGAACACTGAAGCTTTCTTT.

V gene TRBV12-3 or TRBV12-4 combines with J gene TRBJ1-4, with D unclear. Trimming pared 2 bases from V and 2 bases from J, leaving 12 bases between. The CDR3 is made up of 16 amino acids. This CDR3 is CASSLRPEITNEKLFF. Written as DNA, the CDR3 is TGTGCCAGCAGTTTACGGCCAGAGATTACTAATGAAAAACTGTTTTTT.

V gene TRBV10-3 combines with J gene TRBJ1-2; 7 bases are a match to TRBD1. Germline CDR1 and CDR2: ENHRY and SYGVKD. The CDR3 is 12 residues long. V lost 6 bases and J lost 2; bases outside the gene matches: 0. The CDR3 bases are TGTGCCATCAGGACAGGGAACTATGGCTACACCTTC. It yields the protein CAIRTGNYGYTF.

V usage is TRBV7-3 and J usage is TRBJ2-2; 9 bases agree with TRBD2. The length of the CDR3 is 15 residues. V was pared by 4 bases and J by 6 bases, with 6 bases of the junction left unmatched. Looked up from germline, CDR1 is SGHTA and CDR2 is FQGTGA. The CDR3 sequence: CASSSSGRQAGELFF. CDR3 in DNA: TGTGCCAGCAGCTCGAGCGGGAGGCAGGCCGGGGAGCTGTTTTTT.

Ten or more counts support this clonotype. V and J are TRBV10-2 and TRBJ2-1, with 7 bases matching TRBD1. This CDR3 contains 12 residues. J lost 7 bases, V lost 10 bases, and 7 bases had no gene match. CDR1 WSHSY and CDR2 SAAADI come from the germline V gene. As DNA, the CDR3 is TGCGCCACCACGGAACAGGGGAATGAGCAGTTCTTC. Translated: CATTEQGNEQFF.

With respect to this clonotype: This may be a read error, as it is one base from a much larger clone. V usage is TRBV7-7 and J usage is TRBJ2-7, with TRBD2 as a possible D gene (6 bases). The CDR3 sequence is 15 residues long. Per germline, CDR1 SSHAT and CDR2 FNYEAQ (reference sequence). The CDR3 sequence: CASSFLAGRDYEQYF. CDR3 in DNA: TGTGCTAGCAGCTTTCTCGCCGGGAGAGACTACGAGCAGTACTTC.

The chain is built from TRBV7-6 and TRBJ2-5, with TRBD1 matching over 9 bases. CDR1 and CDR2 from the germline V gene are SGHVS and FNYEAQ. Unmatched junction bases numbered 9, after V lost 5 bases and J lost 5 bases. This CDR3 has 15 amino acids. CDR3 amino acids: CASSVQTGGGETQYF. DNA for the CDR3: TGTGCCAGCAGCGTACAGACAGGGGGAGGCGAGACCCAGTACTTC.

This clonotype has a count of ten or more. The chain couples TRBV6-5 to TRBJ1-6; the D is unclear. The ends were cut back, 3 bases at V and 6 bases at J, with 9 bases in the middle. The CDR3 extends over 14 amino acids. CDR1 is MNHEY and CDR2 is SVGAGI in the germline V gene. This CDR3 is CASSYEFSNSPLHF. CDR3 DNA sequence: TGTGCCAGCAGTTATGAATTCAGTAATTCACCCCTCCACTTT.

This clonotype was seen many times. The chain is built from TRBV4-1 and TRBJ2-7; maybe TRBD1 (6 bases). V was cut by 4 bases and J by 2 bases, with 15 bases left in between. Germline-derived CDR1 and CDR2 are MGHRA and YSYEKL. This CDR3 is built from 15 residues. In DNA, the CDR3 is TGCGCCAGCAGCCGCTACCGGGACACCGCCTACGAGCAGTACTTC. Protein sequence: CASSRYRDTAYEQYF.

This clonotype has a handful of counts. CDR3: CASSQVSGIETQYF. CDR3 nucleotides: TGCGCCAGCAGCCAAGTATCGGGTATCGAGACCCAGTACTTC. The chain uses TRBV4-1 and TRBJ2-5; D uncertain. The CDR3 extends over 14 amino acids. CDR1 is MGHRA and CDR2 is YSYEKL in the germline V gene. Between the trimmed V and J ends, which lost 1 base and 5 bases, there was a span of 11 bases.

This clonotype was detected only once. The genes are TRBV6-2 or TRBV6-3 and TRBJ2-5; 13 nucleotides agree with TRBD2. J gave up 0 bases and V 6 bases, and 1 base lay outside the gene matches. The CDR3 runs 15 residues. Per germline, CDR1 MNHEY and CDR2 SVGEGT. CDR3 amino acids: CASRTSGGNQETQYF. The DNA for the CDR3 is TGTGCCAGCAGGACTAGCGGGGGGAACCAAGAGACCCAGTACTTC.

In this sample, this clonotype turned up many times. V and J are TRBV19 and TRBJ1-2, with 8 bases fitting TRBD1. V lost 3 bases to trimming and J lost 1 base; unmatched junction nucleotides: 7. The CDR3 length is 16 residues. Germline CDR1 is LNHDA and CDR2 is SQIVND (reference sequence). This CDR3 is CASSMSGTGLNYGYTF. The CDR3 DNA reads as TGTGCCAGTAGTATGAGCGGGACAGGCCTTAACTATGGCTACACCTTC.

This clonotype came up many times. This sequence joins TRBV29-1 and TRBJ1-2; 8 nucleotides agree with TRBD1. The CDR3 spans 15 residues. Germline-derived CDR1 and CDR2 are SQVTM and ANQGSEA. V gave up 0 bases and J gave up 6 bases; unmatched junction bases: 9. The CDR3 here is CSVEDPLQGGNGYTF. Here the CDR3 DNA reads TGCAGCGTTGAAGACCCTCTACAGGGGGGGAATGGCTACACCTTC.